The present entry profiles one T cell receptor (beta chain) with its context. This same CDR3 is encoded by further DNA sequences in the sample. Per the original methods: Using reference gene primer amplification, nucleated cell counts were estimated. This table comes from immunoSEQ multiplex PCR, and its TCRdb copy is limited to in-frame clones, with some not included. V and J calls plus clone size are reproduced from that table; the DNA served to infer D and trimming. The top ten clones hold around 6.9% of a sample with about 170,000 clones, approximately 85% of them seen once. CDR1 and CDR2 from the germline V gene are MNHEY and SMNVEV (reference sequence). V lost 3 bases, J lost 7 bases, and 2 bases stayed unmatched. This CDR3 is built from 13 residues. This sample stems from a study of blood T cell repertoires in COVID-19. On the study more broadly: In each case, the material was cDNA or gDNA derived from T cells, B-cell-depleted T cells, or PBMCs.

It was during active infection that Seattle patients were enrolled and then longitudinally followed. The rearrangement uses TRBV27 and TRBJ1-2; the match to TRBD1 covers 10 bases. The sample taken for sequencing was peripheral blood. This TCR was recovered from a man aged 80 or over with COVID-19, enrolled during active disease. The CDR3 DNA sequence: TGTGCCAGCAGTTTCGGGACAGGGGTTGGCTACACCTTC. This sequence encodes CASSFGTGVGYTF.